Ten or more counts support the clone carrying this TCR beta chain. The sample comes from a study of T cells in Graves' hyperthyroidism and ophthalmopathy. The V and J ends lost 5 bases and 3 bases, in that order; junction bases with no gene match: 2. CDR1 is DFQATT, CDR2 SNEGSKA, per germline (reference sequence). The CDR3 is 13 residues long. The definition of stable Graves' hyperthyroidism was no ophthalmopathy progression within 18 months. Diagnosis of hyperthyroidism was new in patients aged 18 to 65, and its duration was under 2 months. RNA transcripts provided the source from which TCR beta CDR3 regions were amplified. HTBI primers were employed in a first-round RT-PCR of the TCR CDR3. In TCRdb, the multiplex PCR reads were re-called with MiXCR into one record per CDR3 protein. The table records approximately 200,000 distinct CDR3 sequences, around 20% of them present only once.

The chain links TRBV20-1 to TRBJ1-4; 8 bases map to TRBD1. The source is a man aged 35-49 years with Graves' hyperthyroidism. The sample taken for sequencing was blood. CDR3 bases: TGCAGTGCTCAACAGGGGGCTAATGAAAAACTGTTTTTT. This sequence encodes CSAQQGANEKLFF.